This TCR beta chain emerged from a study of blood T cell repertoires in COVID-19. This clone was observed once. The table came from immunoSEQ multiplex PCR; TCRdb's copy has only in-frame clones and leaves some out. The sample consists of around 250,000 clones, approximately 90% of them appearing once. The CDR3 consists of 15 residues. The junction had 12 bases not matched to a gene; V was cut back by 5 bases and J by 14 bases. Germline lookup yields CDR1 KGHDR and CDR2 SFDVKD. What was sequenced was PBMCs or T cells enriched from blood (not recorded which). This sequence was found in a man aged 50-59 years who had been exposed to COVID-19. This rearrangement joins TRBV24-1 to TRBJ2-3; TRBD2 matches 13 bases. The CDR3 spells CATSVSGTSGTARYF. CDR3 nucleotide sequence: TGTGCCACCAGTGTTTCCGGGACTAGCGGGACGGCGCGGTATTTT.